This paragraph covers one TCR beta chain sequence. The antigen remains undetermined. The repertoire was sequenced with immunoSEQ multiplex PCR; TCRdb's copy has only in-frame clones and lacks some. The table records about 55,000 clones, around 80% of them present only once. This entry is derived from a study of T cells in localized non-small cell lung cancer. General study points: The appearance of a median roughly 61 of the top 100 tumor clones was seen in adjacent lung. Greater T cell density in blood accompanied longer overall survival. Measurement of T cell clonality placed uninvolved adjacent lung highest, above the level in tumor.

CDR3 size: 14 residues. Trimming pared 4 bases from V and 6 bases from J, leaving 16 bases between. CDR1 and CDR2 from the germline V gene are SGHRS and YFSETQ. This sequence was found in a man between 40 and 75 years old with stage III lung adenocarcinoma. Sequencing used peripheral blood mononuclear cells, obtained before any cancer treatment. The rearrangement joins TRBV5-1 to TRBJ1-1, with D possibly TRBD1 on 5 matching bases. DNA for the CDR3: TGCGCCAGCAGCCCAGTCGGGGGTAACCCTGAAGCTTTCTTT. Translated: CASSPVGGNPEAFF.